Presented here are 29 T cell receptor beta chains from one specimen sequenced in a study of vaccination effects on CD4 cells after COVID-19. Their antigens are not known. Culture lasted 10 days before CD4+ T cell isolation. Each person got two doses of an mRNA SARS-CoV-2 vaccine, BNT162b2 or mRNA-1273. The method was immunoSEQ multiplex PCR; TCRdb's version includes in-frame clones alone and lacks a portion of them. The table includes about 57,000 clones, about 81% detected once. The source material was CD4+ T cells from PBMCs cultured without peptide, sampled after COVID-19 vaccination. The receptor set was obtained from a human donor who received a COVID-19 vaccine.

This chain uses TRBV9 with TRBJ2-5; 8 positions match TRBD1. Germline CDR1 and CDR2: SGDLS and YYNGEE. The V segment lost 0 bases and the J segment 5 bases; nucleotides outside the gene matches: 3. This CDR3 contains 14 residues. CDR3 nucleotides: TGTGCCAGCAGCGTAGTGGCAGGGGGCGAGACCCAGTACTTC. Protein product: CASSVVAGGETQYF.

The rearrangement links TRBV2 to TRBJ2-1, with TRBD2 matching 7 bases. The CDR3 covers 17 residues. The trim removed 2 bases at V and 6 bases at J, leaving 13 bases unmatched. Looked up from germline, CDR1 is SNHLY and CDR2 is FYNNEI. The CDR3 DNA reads TGTGCCAGCAGTGAAAGGTTGGGGTCGGGAGGAGGCAATGAGCAGTTCTTC. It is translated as CASSERLGSGGGNEQFF.

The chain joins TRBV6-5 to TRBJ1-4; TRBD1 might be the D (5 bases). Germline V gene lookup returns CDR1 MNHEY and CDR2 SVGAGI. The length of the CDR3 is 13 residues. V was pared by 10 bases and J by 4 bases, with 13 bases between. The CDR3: CAILRGDNEKLFF. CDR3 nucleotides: TGTGCCATTTTGAGGGGTGATAATGAAAAACTGTTTTTT.

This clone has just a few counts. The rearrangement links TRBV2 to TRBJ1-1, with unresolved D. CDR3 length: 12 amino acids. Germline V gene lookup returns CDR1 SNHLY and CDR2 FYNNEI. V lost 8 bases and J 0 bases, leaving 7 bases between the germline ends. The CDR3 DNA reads TGTGCCAGCTCCCAGCTGAACACTGAAGCTTTCTTT. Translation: CASSQLNTEAFF.

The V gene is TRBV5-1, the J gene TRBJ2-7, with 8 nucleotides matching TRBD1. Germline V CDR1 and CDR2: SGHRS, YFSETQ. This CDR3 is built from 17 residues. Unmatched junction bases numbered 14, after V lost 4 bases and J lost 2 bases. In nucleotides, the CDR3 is TGCGCCAGCAGCCAGGCGGTCCGGGACAGGAGAACCTACGAGCAGTACTTC. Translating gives CASSQAVRDRRTYEQYF.

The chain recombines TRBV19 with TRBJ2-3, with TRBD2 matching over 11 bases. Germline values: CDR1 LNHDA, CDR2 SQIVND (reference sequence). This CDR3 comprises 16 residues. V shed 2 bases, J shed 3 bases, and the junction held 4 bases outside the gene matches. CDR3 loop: CASSIRLAGGTDTQYF. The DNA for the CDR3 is TGTGCCAGTAGTATAAGGCTAGCGGGAGGTACAGATACGCAGTATTTT.

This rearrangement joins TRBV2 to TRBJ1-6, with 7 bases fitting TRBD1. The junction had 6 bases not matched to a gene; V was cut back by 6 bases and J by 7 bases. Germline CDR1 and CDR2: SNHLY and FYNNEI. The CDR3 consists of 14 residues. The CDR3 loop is CASRISGGNSPLHF. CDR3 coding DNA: TGTGCCAGCAGAATCTCAGGGGGGAATTCACCCCTCCACTTT.

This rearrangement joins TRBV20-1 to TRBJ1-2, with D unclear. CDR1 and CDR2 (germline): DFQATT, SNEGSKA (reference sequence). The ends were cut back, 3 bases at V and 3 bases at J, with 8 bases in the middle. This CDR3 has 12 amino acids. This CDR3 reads CSASISDYGYTF. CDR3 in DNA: TGCAGTGCTAGTATCTCTGACTATGGCTACACCTTC.

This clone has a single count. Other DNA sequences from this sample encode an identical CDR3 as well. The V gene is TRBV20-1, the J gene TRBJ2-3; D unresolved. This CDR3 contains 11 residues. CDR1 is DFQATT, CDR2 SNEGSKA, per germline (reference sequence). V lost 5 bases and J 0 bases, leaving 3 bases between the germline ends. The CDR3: CSAGSTDTQYF. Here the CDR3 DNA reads TGCAGTGCTGGTAGCACAGATACGCAGTATTTT.

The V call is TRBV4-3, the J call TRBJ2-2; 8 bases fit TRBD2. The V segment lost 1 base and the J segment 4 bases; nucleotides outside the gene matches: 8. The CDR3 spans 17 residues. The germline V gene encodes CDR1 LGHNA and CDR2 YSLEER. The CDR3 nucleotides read TGCGCCAGCAGCCAAGTCCTCGGGGGGGCGATCACCGGGGAGCTGTTTTTT. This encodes CASSQVLGGAITGELFF.

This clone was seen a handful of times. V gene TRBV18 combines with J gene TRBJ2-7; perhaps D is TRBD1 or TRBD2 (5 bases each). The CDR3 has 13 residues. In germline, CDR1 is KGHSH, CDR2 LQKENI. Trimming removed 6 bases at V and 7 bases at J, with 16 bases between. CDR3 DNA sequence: TGTGCCAGCTCTGCAGGGAGCAATTTGGAGCAGTACTTC. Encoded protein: CASSAGSNLEQYF.

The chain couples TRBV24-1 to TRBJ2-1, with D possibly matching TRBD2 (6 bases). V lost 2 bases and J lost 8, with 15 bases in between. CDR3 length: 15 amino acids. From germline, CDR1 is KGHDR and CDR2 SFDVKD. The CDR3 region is CATSDSTGASDEQFF. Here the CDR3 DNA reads TGTGCCACCAGTGATTCGACGGGAGCGAGCGATGAGCAGTTCTTC.

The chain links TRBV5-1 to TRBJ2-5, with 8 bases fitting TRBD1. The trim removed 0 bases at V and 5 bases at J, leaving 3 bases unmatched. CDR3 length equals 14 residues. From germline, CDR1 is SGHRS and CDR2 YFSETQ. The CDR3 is CASSLGRGQETQYF. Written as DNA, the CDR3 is TGCGCCAGCAGCTTGGGCAGGGGGCAGGAGACCCAGTACTTC.

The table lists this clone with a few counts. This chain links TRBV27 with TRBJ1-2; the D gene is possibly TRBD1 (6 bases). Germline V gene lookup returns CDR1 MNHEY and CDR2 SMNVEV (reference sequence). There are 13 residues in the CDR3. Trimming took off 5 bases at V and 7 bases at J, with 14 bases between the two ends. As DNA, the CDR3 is TGTGCCAGCAGTCGCCTGGGGGGGCTTGGCTACACCTTC. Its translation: CASSRLGGLGYTF.

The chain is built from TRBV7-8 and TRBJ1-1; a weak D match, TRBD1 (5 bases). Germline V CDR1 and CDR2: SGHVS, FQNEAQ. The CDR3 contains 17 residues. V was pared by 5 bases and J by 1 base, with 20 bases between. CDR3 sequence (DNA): TGTGCCAGCAGCCGTACCGGGACCCTAAACGGGAACACTGAAGCTTTCTTT. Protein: CASSRTGTLNGNTEAFF.

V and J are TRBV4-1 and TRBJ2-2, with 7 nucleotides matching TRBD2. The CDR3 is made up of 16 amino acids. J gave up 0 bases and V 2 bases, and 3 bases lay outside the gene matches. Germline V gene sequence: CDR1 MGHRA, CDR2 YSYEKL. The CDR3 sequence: CASSQREGTNTGELFF. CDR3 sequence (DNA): TGCGCCAGCAGCCAAAGGGAGGGCACGAACACCGGGGAGCTGTTTTTT.

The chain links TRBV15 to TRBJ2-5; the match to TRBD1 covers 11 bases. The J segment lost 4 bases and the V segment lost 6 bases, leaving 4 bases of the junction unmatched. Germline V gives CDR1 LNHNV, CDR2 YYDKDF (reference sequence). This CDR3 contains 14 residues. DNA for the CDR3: TGTGCCACCAGGGGACAGGGGGTCCGAGAGACCCAGTACTTC. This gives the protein CATRGQGVRETQYF.

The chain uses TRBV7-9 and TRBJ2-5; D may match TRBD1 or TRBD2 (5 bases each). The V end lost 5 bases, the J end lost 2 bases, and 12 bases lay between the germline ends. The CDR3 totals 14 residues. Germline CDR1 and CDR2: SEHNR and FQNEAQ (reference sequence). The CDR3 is CASSLRGTQETQYF. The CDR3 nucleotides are TGTGCCAGCAGCCTGAGGGGTACGCAAGAGACCCAGTACTTC.

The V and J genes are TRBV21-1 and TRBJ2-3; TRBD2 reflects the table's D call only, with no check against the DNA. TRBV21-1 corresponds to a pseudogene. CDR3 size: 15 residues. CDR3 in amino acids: CASSKEERDSDTQYF. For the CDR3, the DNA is TGTGCCAGCAGCAAAGAGGAGCGGGACTCAGATACGCAGTATTTT.

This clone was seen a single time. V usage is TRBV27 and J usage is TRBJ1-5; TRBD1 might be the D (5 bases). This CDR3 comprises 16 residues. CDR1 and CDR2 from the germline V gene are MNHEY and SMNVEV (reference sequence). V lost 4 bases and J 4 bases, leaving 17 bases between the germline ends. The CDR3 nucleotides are TGTGCCAGCAGTTCCCTAGGGACCGCCACAAATCAGCCCCAGCATTTT. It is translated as CASSSLGTATNQPQHF.

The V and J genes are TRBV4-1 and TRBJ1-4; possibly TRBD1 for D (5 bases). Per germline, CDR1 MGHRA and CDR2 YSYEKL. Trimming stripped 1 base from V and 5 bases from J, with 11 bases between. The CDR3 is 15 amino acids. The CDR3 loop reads CASSQVGTGNEKLFF. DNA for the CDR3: TGCGCCAGCAGCCAAGTAGGGACGGGGAATGAAAAACTGTTTTTT.

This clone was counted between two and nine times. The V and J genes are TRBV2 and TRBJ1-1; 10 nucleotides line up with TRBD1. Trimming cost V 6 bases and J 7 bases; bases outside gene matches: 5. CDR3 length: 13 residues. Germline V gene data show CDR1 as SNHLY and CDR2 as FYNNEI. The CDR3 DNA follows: TGTGCCAGCAGACCGACAGGGGGCATTGAAGCTTTCTTT. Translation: CASRPTGGIEAFF.

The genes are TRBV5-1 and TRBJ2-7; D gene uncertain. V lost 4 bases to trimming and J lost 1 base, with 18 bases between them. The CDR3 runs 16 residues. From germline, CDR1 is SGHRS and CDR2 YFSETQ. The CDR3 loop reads CASSGVGPPTSYEQYF. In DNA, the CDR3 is TGCGCCAGCAGCGGGGTTGGGCCCCCGACATCCTACGAGCAGTACTTC.

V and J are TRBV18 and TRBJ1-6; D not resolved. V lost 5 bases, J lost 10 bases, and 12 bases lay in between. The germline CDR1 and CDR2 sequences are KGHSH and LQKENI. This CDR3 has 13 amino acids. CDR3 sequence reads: CASSSQQSSPLHF. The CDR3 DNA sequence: TGTGCCAGCTCATCTCAACAGAGCTCACCCCTCCACTTT.

The CDR3 nucleotides are TGTGCCAGCAGCTTCCCTTCAGGGGGAATCCATGGCTACACCTTC. Residues: CASSFPSGGIHGYTF. This chain connects TRBV7-3 to TRBJ1-2; 7 nucleotides align to TRBD1. Trimming cost V 3 bases and J 6 bases; bases outside gene matches: 10. Germline values: CDR1 SGHTA, CDR2 FQGTGA. The CDR3 contains 15 residues.

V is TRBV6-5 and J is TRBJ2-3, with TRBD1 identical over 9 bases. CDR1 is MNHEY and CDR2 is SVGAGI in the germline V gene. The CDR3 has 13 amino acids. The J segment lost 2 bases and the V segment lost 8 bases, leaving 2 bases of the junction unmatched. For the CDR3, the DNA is TGTGCCAGCGACAGGGGGATCACAGATACGCAGTATTTT. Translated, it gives CASDRGITDTQYF.

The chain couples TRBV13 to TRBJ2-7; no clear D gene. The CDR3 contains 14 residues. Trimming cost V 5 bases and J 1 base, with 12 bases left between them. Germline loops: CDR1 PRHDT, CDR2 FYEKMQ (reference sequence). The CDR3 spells CASSLSRQSYEQYF. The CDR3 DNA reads TGTGCCAGCAGCCTGTCACGTCAGTCCTACGAGCAGTACTTC.

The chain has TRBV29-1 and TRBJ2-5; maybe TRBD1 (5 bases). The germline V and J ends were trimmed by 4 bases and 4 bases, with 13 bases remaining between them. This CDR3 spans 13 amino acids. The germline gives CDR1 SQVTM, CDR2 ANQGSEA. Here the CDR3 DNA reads TGCAGCGTTGGGGCCAGGGTGACAGAGACCCAGTACTTC. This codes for CSVGARVTETQYF.

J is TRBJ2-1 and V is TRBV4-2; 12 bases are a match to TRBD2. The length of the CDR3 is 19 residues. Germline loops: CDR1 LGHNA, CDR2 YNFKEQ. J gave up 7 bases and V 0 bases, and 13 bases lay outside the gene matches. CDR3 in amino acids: CASSQELKVLTSGRNEQFF. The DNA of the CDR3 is TGTGCCAGCAGCCAAGAACTCAAAGTTCTGACTAGCGGGAGAAATGAGCAGTTCTTC.